The next 15 T cell receptor beta chains were all read from a single sample in a study of T cell repertoires in cytomegalovirus infection. The antigens these receptors bind are not known. Each CDR3 protein gets one entry after TCRdb re-called the reads with MiXCR. The table has tens of thousands of distinct CDR3 sequences, around 20% seen once. This sample comprised CD8+ T cells from cultured PBMCs, obtained from culture after CMV antigen stimulation. The receptors come from a human donor in good health (CMV status not recorded). Some clones in this sample may be carry-over from other donors' samples.

The CDR3 nucleotides read TGTGCCAGCAGCGAAGCGGGGGCTGTCACAGATACGCAGTATTTT. Amino acid sequence: CASSEAGAVTDTQYF. The chain employs TRBV9 and TRBJ2-3, with 8 nucleotides matching TRBD2. This CDR3 has 15 residues. CDR1 SGDLS and CDR2 YYNGEE come from the germline V gene. V lost 3 bases to trimming and J lost 2 bases; unmatched junction nucleotides: 5.

This clonotype came up a few times. The gene calls are TRBV7-9 and TRBJ1-1; D possibly corresponds to TRBD1 (5 bases). Germline V lookup: CDR1 SEHNR, CDR2 FQNEAQ (reference sequence). The CDR3 is made up of 12 amino acids. Trimming left V 3 bases short and J 5 bases short, with 7 bases between. CDR3 nucleotide sequence: TGTGCCAGCAGCTTGGGGCTGACTGAAGCTTTCTTT. Translation: CASSLGLTEAFF.

This clonotype has only a few counts. The rearrangement joins TRBV12-3 or TRBV12-4 to TRBJ2-6; D gene uncertain. The length of the CDR3 is 16 residues. The V gene lost 6 bases and the J gene lost 0 bases, with 12 bases spanning the gap. CDR3 DNA sequence: TGTGCCAGCAGACCTCCGGACGGCTCTGGGGCCAACGTCCTGACTTTC. It specifies CASRPPDGSGANVLTF.

This clonotype was recorded many times. The chain employs TRBV11-2 and TRBJ1-4; tentative D call: TRBD1 (6 bases). V was cut by 4 bases and J by 4 bases, with 19 bases left in between. Per germline, CDR1 SGHAT and CDR2 FQNNGV. This CDR3 comprises 17 residues. CDR3 bases: TGTGCCAGCAGCTCTAACCGCTACAGGGACATTAATGAAAAACTGTTTTTT. Translation gives CASSSNRYRDINEKLFF.

This clonotype was observed a few times. DNA of the CDR3: TGTGCCAGCAGCCGCGCCGGGACAGGGAACGATGATACGCAGTATTTT. Its translation is CASSRAGTGNDDTQYF. The genes are TRBV9 and TRBJ2-3, with TRBD1 identical over 9 bases. Unmatched junction bases numbered 12, after V lost 4 bases and J lost 6 bases. This CDR3 region has 16 residues. CDR1 is SGDLS, CDR2 YYNGEE, per germline.

This clonotype came up many times. The chain joins TRBV19 to TRBJ2-1, with TRBD1 identical over 7 bases. V lost 8 bases, J lost 5 bases, and 9 bases stayed unmatched. The CDR3 extends over 14 amino acids. The germline gives CDR1 LNHDA, CDR2 SQIVND (reference sequence). The CDR3 DNA reads as TGTGCCAGTCGACAGGGAAGGCTCCACAATGAGCAGTTCTTC. Translated: CASRQGRLHNEQFF.

In its sample, this clonotype is large (0.1 to 1%). The rearrangement uses TRBV12-3 or TRBV12-4 and TRBJ2-1; 7 bases map to TRBD1. The CDR3 has 15 residues. Trimming removed 3 bases from V and 8 bases from J; junction bases left unmatched: 10. The CDR3: CASSFTAGGIYEQFF. In DNA, the CDR3 is TGTGCCAGCAGTTTTACGGCAGGGGGAATCTATGAGCAGTTCTTC.

V is TRBV14 and J is TRBJ2-1, with a possible D match to TRBD1 (6 bases). Germline-derived CDR1 and CDR2 are SGHDN and FVKESK. V shed 1 base and J shed 8 bases, with 18 bases lying between them. The CDR3 consists of 16 residues. This CDR3 is CASSQARHRVVDEQFF. The CDR3 nucleotides read TGTGCCAGCAGCCAAGCCCGGCACAGGGTGGTTGATGAGCAGTTCTTC.

The V gene is TRBV25-1, the J gene TRBJ2-7, with 12 nucleotides matching TRBD1. V shed 3 bases, J shed 0 bases, and the junction held 0 bases outside the gene matches. The CDR3 totals 15 residues. From germline, CDR1 is MGHDK and CDR2 SYGVNS. In DNA, the CDR3 is TGTGCCAGCAGTGAGGGACAGGGGGCCTCCTACGAGCAGTACTTC. Protein product: CASSEGQGASYEQYF.

The chain combines TRBV7-9 with TRBJ1-1; 9 bases align to TRBD1. Germline CDR1 is SEHNR and CDR2 is FQNEAQ (reference sequence). V shed 4 bases and J 2 bases; nucleotides not matched to a gene: 5. The CDR3 sequence is 15 residues long. The CDR3 is CASSSYRGRNTEAFF. DNA of the CDR3: TGTGCCAGCAGCTCCTACAGGGGGCGAAACACTGAAGCTTTCTTT.

The sample holds a few counts of this clonotype. This sequence joins TRBV7-8 and TRBJ2-3; 15 bases agree with TRBD2. V dropped 3 bases and J dropped 0; count of bases not matched to a gene: 10. The CDR3 runs to 20 residues. Germline CDR1 SGHVS, CDR2 FQNEAQ. CDR3 nucleotides: TGTGCCAGCAGCTTGATCGGACTAGCGGGAGGGCTGACTAGCACAGATACGCAGTATTTT. Translating it yields CASSLIGLAGGLTSTDTQYF.

Ten or more counts support this clonotype. The genes are TRBV5-6 and TRBJ1-5; the D is unclear. Germline V gene sequence: CDR1 SGHDT, CDR2 YYEEEE. V was shortened by 4 bases and J by 4 bases, with 15 bases between the two germline ends. CDR3 length equals 15 residues. The CDR3 region is CASSGGPIANQPQHF. DNA of the CDR3: TGTGCCAGCAGCGGTGGACCCATTGCGAATCAGCCCCAGCATTTT.

The gene calls are TRBV7-6 and TRBJ1-2; D is uncertain. V lost 3 bases, J lost 6 bases, and 14 bases lay in between. The germline gives CDR1 SGHVS, CDR2 FNYEAQ. CDR3 length: 14 amino acids. CDR3 DNA: TGTGCCAGCAGCTTGGGGTCCCGCGGGGATGGCTACACCTTC. Its protein is CASSLGSRGDGYTF.

This clonotype occurred a few times. The V and J genes are TRBV7-8 and TRBJ1-1; perhaps TRBD1 as D (6 bases). V shed 5 bases and J shed 1 base, with 11 bases lying between them. Germline V gene data show CDR1 as SGHVS and CDR2 as FQNEAQ. The CDR3 sequence is 14 residues long. This CDR3 reads CASSDGQRNTEAFF. DNA for the CDR3: TGTGCCAGCAGCGATGGACAGAGGAACACTGAAGCTTTCTTT.

The genes are TRBV27 and TRBJ2-2, with D uncertain. CDR3 length: 13 residues. V was cut by 8 bases and J by 6 bases, with 13 bases left in between. Germline lookup yields CDR1 MNHEY and CDR2 SMNVEV (reference sequence). The CDR3 DNA is TGTGCCAGCTCTTTGGGCGGCCCCGGGGAGCTGTTTTTT. This gives the protein CASSLGGPGELFF.